This is a list of T cell receptor beta chains from one sample in a study of shared clonotypes between healthy human individuals. This table comes from immunoSEQ multiplex PCR, and its TCRdb copy is limited to in-frame clones, with some not included. In the table there are 2 million or so clones, approximately 95% of which are singletons. The sample taken for sequencing was naive CD8+ T cells sorted from blood. These receptors were obtained from a man in his late teens or twenties in good health. Both conserved end residues are part of each CDR3. Fields, in order: V gene, J gene, D gene, clone size, CDR3 DNA, CDR3 protein. A D gene is named only where the DNA matches it firmly. Clone size is stated in some rows and not others, as once, few, many or a class when expanded.

V gene: TRBV7-8; J gene: TRBJ2-3; D gene: .; clone size: .; CDR3 DNA: TGTGCCAGCAGCTTAGCCCCTATCGGGGCCTACACAGATACGCAGTATTTT; CDR3 protein: CASSLAPIGAYTDTQYF
V gene: TRBV4-3; J gene: TRBJ2-3; D gene: .; clone size: .; CDR3 DNA: TGCGCCAGCAGCCAAGTCCCAGGGGACCCCTCCACAGATACGCAGTATTTT; CDR3 protein: CASSQVPGDPSTDTQYF
V gene: TRBV7-9; J gene: TRBJ2-2; D gene: .; clone size: .; CDR3 DNA: TGTGCCAGCAATAGCTTAGGTTGGCAGAACACCGGGGAGCTGTTTTTT; CDR3 protein: CASNSLGWQNTGELFF
V gene: TRBV28; J gene: TRBJ2-5; D gene: TRBD1; clone size: once; CDR3 DNA: TGTGCCAGCAACTTCAACAGGGGCACTAGGGGCCAAGAGACCCAGTACTTC; CDR3 protein: CASNFNRGTRGQETQYF
V gene: TRBV6-1; J gene: TRBJ1-5; D gene: TRBD1; clone size: .; CDR3 DNA: TGTGCCAGCAGTACCGGGACAGTCTATCAGCCCCAGCATTTT; CDR3 protein: CASSTGTVYQPQHF
V gene: TRBV15; J gene: TRBJ2-7; D gene: .; clone size: .; CDR3 DNA: TGTGCCACCAGCAGAGAGACCCTGGGCCATAGCGGCTACGAGCAGTACTTC; CDR3 protein: CATSRETLGHSGYEQYF
V gene: TRBV5-4; J gene: TRBJ2-7; D gene: TRBD2; clone size: .; CDR3 DNA: TGTGCCAGCAGCTCACCCGGGGGGATCTACGAGCAGTACTTC; CDR3 protein: CASSSPGGIYEQYF
V gene: TRBV7-9; J gene: TRBJ1-1; D gene: .; clone size: .; CDR3 DNA: TGTGCCAGCAGCTTTGAAAGGGGCGACACTGGAGCTTTCTTT; CDR3 protein: CASSFERGDTGAFF
V gene: TRBV7-9; J gene: TRBJ2-7; D gene: .; clone size: .; CDR3 DNA: TGTGCCAGCAGCTTACAGGTCTACGAGCAGTACTTC; CDR3 protein: CASSLQVYEQYF
V gene: TRBV10-1; J gene: TRBJ2-5; D gene: .; clone size: .; CDR3 DNA: TGCGCCAGCAGTGAGTCGACAGACCAAGAGACCCAGTACTTC; CDR3 protein: CASSESTDQETQYF
V gene: TRBV29-1; J gene: TRBJ2-7; D gene: TRBD1; clone size: .; CDR3 DNA: TGCAGCGCGGACAGGGGATACGAGCAGTACTTC; CDR3 protein: CSADRGYEQYF
V gene: TRBV5-6; J gene: TRBJ2-1; D gene: TRBD2; clone size: .; CDR3 DNA: TGTGCCAGCAGCTTCGGCGGGACTACCTACAATGAGCAGTTCTTC; CDR3 protein: CASSFGGTTYNEQFF
V gene: TRBV7-8; J gene: TRBJ2-7; D gene: TRBD2; clone size: .; CDR3 DNA: TGTGCCAGCAGCTTGGGACTAGCGGGAGGTTACGAGCAGTACTTC; CDR3 protein: CASSLGLAGGYEQYF
V gene: TRBV9; J gene: TRBJ1-2; D gene: .; clone size: .; CDR3 DNA: TGTGCCAGCAGCGGACAGTGGGGTGGCTACACCTTC; CDR3 protein: CASSGQWGGYTF
V gene: TRBV6-5; J gene: TRBJ1-2; D gene: TRBD1; clone size: once; CDR3 DNA: TGTGCCAGCAGTTCCGTACAGGGGGCGCCTGGCTACACCTTC; CDR3 protein: CASSSVQGAPGYTF
V gene: TRBV13; J gene: TRBJ2-7; D gene: TRBD1; clone size: .; CDR3 DNA: TGTGCCAGCAGCTTAAGGGACAGGTACTACGAGCAGTACTTC; CDR3 protein: CASSLRDRYYEQYF
V gene: TRBV9; J gene: TRBJ2-7; D gene: TRBD1; clone size: .; CDR3 DNA: TGTGCCAGCAGCGCCGGACAGGGGGGGAACTACGAGCAGTACTTC; CDR3 protein: CASSAGQGGNYEQYF
V gene: TRBV5-6; J gene: TRBJ2-5; D gene: TRBD1; clone size: .; CDR3 DNA: TGTGCCAGCAGCTTGGTTTTCGGACAGGGGCCTGAGACCCAGTACTTC; CDR3 protein: CASSLVFGQGPETQYF
V gene: TRBV30; J gene: TRBJ2-7; D gene: .; clone size: .; CDR3 DNA: TGTGCCTGGAGCAGTGGGCAGGGAATGGACGAGCAGTACTTC; CDR3 protein: CAWSSGQGMDEQYF
V gene: TRBV7-9; J gene: TRBJ1-1; D gene: TRBD1; clone size: once; CDR3 DNA: TGTGCCAGCAGCGACACACAGGGGGCGGAAGTGAACACTGAAGCTTTCTTT; CDR3 protein: CASSDTQGAEVNTEAFF